The next 25 T cell receptor beta chains were all read from a single sample in a study of identical twins. TCRdb re-called the 5' RACE reads through MiXCR, storing one row per CDR3 protein. The sample consists of approximately 550,000 distinct CDR3 sequences, about 22% of them appearing once. These records were also assigned to another study, of yellow fever vaccine responses in identical twins.

The material sequenced was CD4+ T cells sorted from blood. All receptors come from a woman between 18 and 29 years old in good health.

V gene TRBV4-1 combines with J gene TRBJ1-5; D gene unclear. V lost 4 bases and J lost 0, with 10 bases in between. CDR1 and CDR2 from the germline V gene are MGHRA and YSYEKL. This CDR3 is built from 15 residues. CDR3 in DNA: TGCGCCAGCAGCCCCACAGCATATAGCAATCAGCCCCAGCATTTT. It translates to CASSPTAYSNQPQHF.

The V and J genes are TRBV24-1 and TRBJ2-6, with TRBD1 matching over 7 bases. This CDR3 has 15 amino acids. With 3 bases clipped from V and 2 bases from J, the junction kept 0 bases outside the gene matches. Germline CDR1 KGHDR, CDR2 SFDVKD. The CDR3 spells CATSDQGAGANVLTF. The DNA for the CDR3 is TGTGCCACCAGTGATCAGGGGGCTGGGGCCAACGTCCTGACTTTC.

CDR3 amino acids: CASSQYSQPQHF. CDR3 coding DNA: TGTGCCAGCAGTCAGTATAGTCAGCCCCAGCATTTT. The V gene is TRBV28, the J gene TRBJ1-5; D call uncertain. CDR1 MDHEN and CDR2 SYDVKM come from the germline V gene. The germline V and J ends were trimmed by 5 bases and 6 bases, with 8 bases remaining between them. CDR3 size: 12 residues.

V gene TRBV24-1 combines with J gene TRBJ2-1; 12 nucleotides align to TRBD2. V lost 0 bases to trimming and J lost 10 bases; unmatched junction nucleotides: 6. This CDR3 spans 16 amino acids. Germline V gene sequence: CDR1 KGHDR, CDR2 SFDVKD. The CDR3: CATSDLLAGGPGEQFF. CDR3 sequence (DNA): TGTGCCACCAGTGATTTGCTAGCGGGGGGGCCCGGGGAGCAGTTCTTC.

In this sample, this clonotype turned up a few times. This sequence joins TRBV28 and TRBJ2-1; D possibly matches TRBD1 or TRBD2 (5 bases each). Germline V gives CDR1 MDHEN, CDR2 SYDVKM. V was trimmed by 6 bases and J by 4 bases, leaving 16 bases between them. The CDR3 length is 15 residues. This CDR3 reads CASSPTGATYNEQFF. DNA for the CDR3: TGTGCCAGCAGCCCCACCGGGGCCACATACAATGAGCAGTTCTTC.

The chain links TRBV20-1 to TRBJ1-5; D possibly corresponds to TRBD1 (5 bases). Germline CDR1 DFQATT, CDR2 SNEGSKA (reference sequence). The V end was cut by 3 bases, the J end by 9 bases, with 9 bases between. The CDR3 is 11 residues long. CDR3 DNA sequence: TGCAGTGCTAGTGGGGGGGGGCCCCAGCATTTT. Protein: CSASGGGPQHF.

This clonotype was seen a handful of times. V usage is TRBV5-5 and J usage is TRBJ1-4; D remains ambiguous. CDR1 SGHKS and CDR2 YYEKEE come from the germline V gene (reference sequence). With 3 bases removed from V and 8 bases from J, the gap between germline ends came to 20 bases. This CDR3 region has 16 residues. The CDR3 reads CASSSAWLTREEKLFF. DNA of the CDR3: TGTGCCAGCAGCTCGGCGTGGCTCACGAGGGAGGAAAAACTGTTTTTT.

This clonotype was counted only a few times. The chain links TRBV28 to TRBJ2-3; TRBD2 matches 8 bases. The CDR3 totals 14 residues. CDR1 MDHEN and CDR2 SYDVKM come from the germline V gene. Unmatched junction bases numbered 5, after V lost 7 bases and J lost 2 bases. The CDR3: CASTSGSHTDTQYF. CDR3 sequence (DNA): TGTGCCAGCACCAGCGGGAGTCACACAGATACGCAGTATTTT.

CDR3 DNA: TGTGCCAGCAGTTTCTTGCGGGATTACAATGAGCAGTTCTTC. Translated, it gives CASSFLRDYNEQFF. The chain employs TRBV12-3 or TRBV12-4 and TRBJ2-1, with D maybe TRBD2 (6 bases). This CDR3 spans 14 amino acids. V lost 3 bases and J lost 4, with 10 bases in between.

The chain has TRBV6-2 or TRBV6-3 and TRBJ2-1; either TRBD1 or TRBD2 may supply D (5 bases each). From germline, CDR1 is MNHEY and CDR2 SVGEGT. The CDR3 runs 14 residues. The germline V and J ends were trimmed by 3 bases and 9 bases, with 15 bases remaining between them. In nucleotides, the CDR3 is TGTGCCAGCAGTTATTTCCGCGTGGGGACTGAGCAGTTCTTC. Amino acids: CASSYFRVGTEQFF.

This clonotype has just a few counts. The rearrangement uses TRBV18 and TRBJ2-3; a weak D match, TRBD1 (5 bases). The CDR3 spans 16 residues. Germline assignment: CDR1 KGHSH and CDR2 LQKENI. Trimming removed 3 bases from V and 2 bases from J, with 15 bases in between. CDR3: CASSPEQVVPTDTQYF. CDR3 DNA sequence: TGTGCCAGCTCACCGGAACAGGTCGTCCCCACAGATACGCAGTATTTT.

The CDR3 nucleotides read TGCAGTGCTAGGACCCGGGAGTCCCCCTACGAGCAGTACTTC. Its translation is CSARTRESPYEQYF. The rearrangement joins TRBV20-1 to TRBJ2-7; possible D gene TRBD2, 6 bases. CDR1 and CDR2 (germline): DFQATT, SNEGSKA (reference sequence). CDR3 length: 14 residues. V lost 3 bases, J lost 2 bases, and 14 bases lay in between.

This clonotype was counted only a few times. This chain connects TRBV19 to TRBJ1-1; D unclear. Trimming shortened V by 3 bases and J by 5 bases, and 13 bases separated the two germline ends. Germline CDR1 reads LNHDA; CDR2 reads SQIVND (reference sequence). The CDR3 contains 14 residues. The CDR3 protein is CASSIASRVTEAFF. CDR3 in DNA: TGTGCCAGTAGTATTGCATCTCGAGTGACTGAAGCTTTCTTT.

The V call is TRBV5-1, the J call TRBJ2-1; weak D call: TRBD2 (5 bases). CDR3 length equals 15 residues. The ends were cut back, 4 bases at V and 3 bases at J, with 14 bases in the middle. Germline CDR1 is SGHRS and CDR2 is YFSETQ. Here the CDR3 DNA reads TGCGCCAGCAGCCTGCGGGCGGAGATCTACAATGAGCAGTTCTTC. Residues: CASSLRAEIYNEQFF.

This chain joins TRBV6-6 and TRBJ2-1; TRBD1 might be the D (5 bases). Trimming cost V 0 bases and J 10 bases, with 10 bases left between them. The CDR3 consists of 13 residues. Germline assignment: CDR1 MNHNY and CDR2 SVGAGI (reference sequence). CDR3 sequence: CASSYSEGHEQFF. CDR3 in DNA: TGTGCCAGCAGTTACTCGGAAGGACACGAGCAGTTCTTC.

This clonotype has just a few counts. This sequence joins TRBV5-1 and TRBJ2-1; D may be TRBD2 (6 bases). The V and J ends lost 4 bases and 5 bases respectively, with 16 bases between them. Germline V gene data show CDR1 as SGHRS and CDR2 as YFSETQ. The CDR3 spans 15 residues. CDR3: CASSRAGRANNEQFF. CDR3 coding DNA: TGCGCCAGCAGCCGGGCGGGGCGGGCCAACAATGAGCAGTTCTTC.

The chain joins TRBV11-2 to TRBJ2-1; 8 bases line up with TRBD2. The germline gives CDR1 SGHAT, CDR2 FQNNGV. The CDR3 sequence is 14 residues long. V lost 5 bases, J lost 9 bases, and 9 bases stayed unmatched. This chain's CDR3 is CASSRGSGVGEQFF. CDR3 nucleotides: TGTGCCAGCAGCCGAGGTAGCGGGGTGGGTGAGCAGTTCTTC.

The chain couples TRBV2 to TRBJ1-6; TRBD1 might be the D (5 bases). The V gene lost 6 bases and the J gene lost 13 bases, with 19 bases spanning the gap. Looked up from germline, CDR1 is SNHLY and CDR2 is FYNNEI. This CDR3 comprises 14 residues. The CDR3 here is CASRGDSSQSPLHF. The CDR3 DNA is TGTGCCAGCAGGGGCGACAGCTCCCAATCCCCCCTCCACTTT.

This clonotype showed up just a few times. The chain links TRBV6-1 to TRBJ2-2, with 11 bases aligning to TRBD2. There are 16 residues in the CDR3. Germline V gives CDR1 MNHNS, CDR2 SASEGT. Trimming took 4 bases from V and 7 from J; bases not matched to a gene: 8. CDR3 amino acids: CASSGLAGGRGGELFF. In nucleotides, the CDR3 is TGTGCCAGCAGTGGGCTAGCGGGAGGTCGGGGCGGGGAGCTGTTTTTT.

This clonotype turned up a few times. V and J are TRBV6-6 and TRBJ2-7; D remains unclear. V shed 6 bases and J shed 6 bases, with 9 bases lying between them. Germline loops: CDR1 MNHNY, CDR2 SVGAGI (reference sequence). CDR3 length: 11 residues. CDR3 bases: TGTGCCAGCAGCAACAAAGGCGAGCAGTACGTC. Its protein is CASSNKGEQYV.

Only a few counts were recorded for this clonotype. The chain uses TRBV6-1 and TRBJ2-3; 9 nucleotides line up with TRBD1. Trimming took 6 bases from V and 6 from J; bases not matched to a gene: 10. CDR3 length: 15 residues. Germline V gene lookup returns CDR1 MNHNS and CDR2 SASEGT. The CDR3 spells CASSADRGSFDTQYF. The CDR3 nucleotides are TGTGCCAGCAGCGCGGACAGGGGAAGTTTTGATACGCAGTATTTT.

This clonotype was seen at least ten times. CDR3 region: CASRQRGQESDGYTF. CDR3 nucleotides: TGTGCCAGCAGGCAAAGGGGACAGGAGAGTGATGGCTACACCTTC. The chain uses TRBV12-3 or TRBV12-4 and TRBJ1-2, with 8 bases fitting TRBD1. J lost 6 bases, V lost 6 bases, and 12 bases had no gene match. This CDR3 spans 15 amino acids.

The chain couples TRBV5-1 to TRBJ2-2; TRBD1 matches 8 bases. Per the germline V gene, CDR1 is SGHRS and CDR2 is YFSETQ. The CDR3 runs to 15 residues. The V segment lost 3 bases and the J segment 5 bases; nucleotides outside the gene matches: 6. CDR3 nucleotide sequence: TGCGCCAGCAGCTCAGGGGGCGCACGGACCGGGGAGCTGTTTTTT. Residues: CASSSGGARTGELFF.

The rearrangement joins TRBV10-3 to TRBJ2-2; D possibly corresponds to TRBD1 (6 bases). CDR3 length: 15 residues. V was shortened by 3 bases and J by 7 bases, with 15 bases between the two germline ends. CDR1 ENHRY and CDR2 SYGVKD come from the germline V gene. In DNA, the CDR3 is TGTGCCATCAGTGACCCCGGACGGGACAACGGGGAGCTGTTTTTT. It is translated as CAISDPGRDNGELFF.

The sample holds a few counts of this clonotype. The rearrangement uses TRBV27 and TRBJ2-6; D is ambiguous. V gave up 9 bases and J gave up 12 bases, with 21 bases separating them. CDR3 length equals 14 residues. Germline V gene data show CDR1 as MNHEY and CDR2 as SMNVEV (reference sequence). For the CDR3, the DNA is TGTGCCAGTCCCCCCCTACCCCACGGCTCCGTCCTGACTTTC. Amino acid sequence: CASPPLPHGSVLTF.